The 24 T cell receptor beta chains below were found in one sample sequenced in a study of blood T cell repertoires in COVID-19 (dated by TCRdb to 2019 to 2021). Library preparation employed the immunoSEQ multiplex PCR assay. TCRdb took this table from immuneACCESS and kept in-frame rearrangements with V and J called. Such tables lack part of the clones; where checked against another copy, unresolved V genes explain under half of the gap, and the rest is unexplained. For this sample there are over 200,000 clones; roughly 87% appear just once. The ten largest clones capture 1.9% of the sample. The sample taken for sequencing was peripheral blood. The receptors were gathered from a man aged 40-49 years with active or convalescent COVID-19.

CDR3 sequence reads: CASSQDSPYEQYF. CDR3 nucleotides: TGCGCCAGCAGCCAAGATAGCCCCTACGAGCAGTACTTC. The gene calls are TRBV4-1 and TRBJ2-7; D gene ambiguous. CDR1 is MGHRA and CDR2 is YSYEKL in the germline V gene. There are 13 residues in the CDR3. V lost 0 bases to trimming and J lost 2 bases, with 5 bases between them.

The chain combines TRBV21-1 with TRBJ2-7; TRBD2, the D gene given by the table, was not confirmed from the DNA. TRBV21-1 is a pseudogene segment. CDR3 length: 15 amino acids. The CDR3 DNA reads as TGTGCCAGCAGCCGGAGGGCAGGGACCCCCTACGAGCAGTACTTC. Its protein product is CASSRRAGTPYEQYF.

The chain combines TRBV28 with TRBJ2-1, with TRBD1 matching over 9 bases. Germline V gives CDR1 MDHEN, CDR2 SYDVKM. The CDR3 consists of 17 residues. Trimming took 5 bases from V and 5 from J; bases not matched to a gene: 13. CDR3 loop: CASSPVLGGQGHNEQFF. For the CDR3, the DNA is TGTGCCAGCAGTCCCGTTTTAGGGGGACAGGGACACAATGAGCAGTTCTTC.

The chain uses TRBV5-1 and TRBJ2-7, with 8 bases fitting TRBD1. Unmatched junction bases numbered 8, after V lost 1 base and J lost 2 bases. The length of the CDR3 is 16 residues. Germline V CDR1 and CDR2: SGHRS, YFSETQ. Here the CDR3 DNA reads TGCGCCAGCAGCTTGCAGCGACAGGGGCTAACCTACGAGCAGTACTTC. This translates into CASSLQRQGLTYEQYF.

The V gene is TRBV19, the J gene TRBJ2-7; 9 bases fit TRBD2. This CDR3 has 14 amino acids. The V gene's germline CDR1 is LNHDA and CDR2 SQIVND (reference sequence). The trim removed 3 bases at V and 3 bases at J, leaving 3 bases unmatched. In nucleotides, the CDR3 is TGTGCCAGTAGTATCGCGGGGGGGAGCTACGAGCAGTACTTC. Protein product: CASSIAGGSYEQYF.

This chain links TRBV5-4 with TRBJ2-7; 10 bases align to TRBD1. The CDR3 spans 15 residues. CDR1 is SGHNT and CDR2 is YYREEE in the germline V gene (reference sequence). J lost 7 bases, V lost 0 bases, and 7 bases had no gene match. The CDR3 protein is CASSLGRQGAREQYF. The CDR3 coding sequence is TGTGCCAGCAGCTTGGGGCGACAGGGGGCAAGAGAGCAGTACTTC.

The chain has TRBV27 and TRBJ2-1, with a possible D match to TRBD1 (6 bases). There are 16 residues in the CDR3. CDR1 MNHEY and CDR2 SMNVEV come from the germline V gene (reference sequence). Trimming shortened V by 5 bases and J by 0 bases, and 14 bases separated the two germline ends. The CDR3 DNA reads as TGTGCCAGCAGTCGCAGGGGCCTAAGCTCCTACAATGAGCAGTTCTTC. The encoded protein is CASSRRGLSSYNEQFF.

The chain uses TRBV2 and TRBJ1-5; no clear D gene. V was shortened by 4 bases and J by 4 bases, with 11 bases between the two germline ends. Germline CDR1 is SNHLY and CDR2 is FYNNEI. This CDR3 region has 14 residues. Written as DNA, the CDR3 is TGTGCCAGCAGTGTCGAGGGAGGGAATCAGCCCCAGCATTTT. Protein product: CASSVEGGNQPQHF.

The chain couples TRBV6-5 to TRBJ2-7; TRBD2 matches 8 bases. In germline, CDR1 is MNHEY, CDR2 SVGAGI. CDR3 length: 15 amino acids. J lost 2 bases, V lost 2 bases, and 5 bases had no gene match. This chain's CDR3 is CASSYRLAKTYEQYF. In DNA, the CDR3 is TGTGCCAGCAGTTACCGACTAGCGAAGACCTACGAGCAGTACTTC.

This clone was counted only a few times. This chain joins TRBV28 and TRBJ2-6, with D tentatively TRBD2 (5 bases). V lost 7 bases, J lost 0 bases, and 10 bases lay in between. The CDR3 loop spans 15 amino acids. Germline loops: CDR1 MDHEN, CDR2 SYDVKM. The CDR3 nucleotides read TGTGCCAGCAAAACGGCGGGCTCTGGGGCCAACGTCCTGACTTTC. Translating gives CASKTAGSGANVLTF.

This clone was counted once. CDR3: CASSIVSKNYGYTF. CDR3 DNA: TGTGCCAGTAGTATAGTGAGCAAGAACTATGGCTACACCTTC. V and J are TRBV19 and TRBJ1-2; D unresolved. The germline V gene encodes CDR1 LNHDA and CDR2 SQIVND (reference sequence). This CDR3 has 14 amino acids. V was pared by 1 base and J by 2 bases, with 8 bases between.

This clone occurred a few times. The chain joins TRBV3-1 (or the pseudogene TRBV3-2) to TRBJ2-5; perhaps TRBD2 as D (6 bases). V lost 1 base and J 1 base, leaving 7 bases between the germline ends. This CDR3 is built from 14 residues. CDR1 and CDR2 from the germline V gene are LGHDT and YNNKEL (reference sequence). The CDR3, as DNA: TGTGCCAGCAGCCAAGGGCGGGGCCAAGAGACCCAGTACTTC. Its translation: CASSQGRGQETQYF.

The genes are TRBV5-5 and TRBJ2-7, with no clear D. Germline lookup yields CDR1 SGHKS and CDR2 YYEKEE (reference sequence). Trimming shortened V by 0 bases and J by 3 bases, and 10 bases separated the two germline ends. CDR3 size: 14 residues. Written as DNA, the CDR3 is TGTGCCAGCAGCTTGGTCCAACAGAACTACGAGCAGTACTTC. As protein: CASSLVQQNYEQYF. The variable domain in full, with the rest retrieved from reference TRBV5-5 and TRBJ2-7, is DAGVTQSPTHLIKTRGQQVTLRCSPISGHKSVSWYQQVLGQGPQFIFQYYEKEERGRGNFPDRFSARQFPNYSSELNVNALLLGDSALYLCASSLVQQNYEQYFGPGTRLTVT.

This chain connects TRBV27 to TRBJ2-7, with D uncertain. With 3 bases removed from V and 1 base from J, the gap between germline ends came to 10 bases. The CDR3 is 14 residues long. Germline CDR1 and CDR2: MNHEY and SMNVEV (reference sequence). CDR3 coding DNA: TGTGCCAGCAGTTTTCCTAACAGATCCTACGAGCAGTACTTC. Amino acid sequence: CASSFPNRSYEQYF.

The chain is built from TRBV28 and TRBJ1-2, with 7 bases lining up with TRBD1. CDR3 length equals 14 residues. Trimming removed 6 bases from V and 3 bases from J; junction bases left unmatched: 7. Germline CDR1 reads MDHEN; CDR2 reads SYDVKM. The CDR3 spells CASSVGDRDYGYTF. The CDR3 DNA follows: TGTGCCAGCAGCGTAGGTGACAGGGACTATGGCTACACCTTC.

Worth noting for this clone: Sequence at one end of the junction differs from germline and may be a read error. The chain couples TRBV20-1 to TRBJ2-4; 8 nucleotides match TRBD2. Germline lookup yields CDR1 DFQATT and CDR2 SNEGSKA (reference sequence). This CDR3 is built from 8 residues. The DNA for the CDR3 is TGCAGTGATAGGACGGGGGGGTTC. Protein product: CSDRTGGF.

V and J are TRBV6-1 and TRBJ1-3; a weak D match, TRBD1 (5 bases). Trimming left V 4 bases short and J 0 bases short, with 13 bases between. This CDR3 region has 16 residues. CDR1 MNHNS and CDR2 SASEGT come from the germline V gene. The DNA of the CDR3 is TGTGCCAGCAGTGGATCCAGGGTCGGCTCTGGAAACACCATATATTTT. Translated: CASSGSRVGSGNTIYF.

The chain joins TRBV13 to TRBJ1-1, with 7 bases aligning to TRBD1. With 0 bases clipped from V and 0 bases from J, the junction kept 4 bases outside the gene matches. The germline V gene has CDR1 PRHDT and CDR2 FYEKMQ (reference sequence). The CDR3 runs to 16 residues. CDR3 coding DNA: TGTGCCAGCAGCTTAGGCACAGGGGCCCTGAACACTGAAGCTTTCTTT. Translated: CASSLGTGALNTEAFF.

The V call is TRBV5-1, the J call TRBJ1-4; 10 bases are a match to TRBD1. The CDR3 extends over 16 amino acids. Germline CDR1 is SGHRS and CDR2 is YFSETQ. With V trimmed by 1 base and J by 7 bases, 7 bases remained unmatched. Here the CDR3 DNA reads TGCGCCAGCAGCTTGATAAGCGGGACAGGGGCTGAAAAACTGTTTTTT. As protein: CASSLISGTGAEKLFF.

The genes are TRBV4-1 and TRBJ1-2, with TRBD1 matching 8 bases. Per the germline V gene, CDR1 is MGHRA and CDR2 is YSYEKL. The V and J ends lost 2 bases and 3 bases, in that order; junction bases with no gene match: 14. The CDR3 totals 18 residues. Here the CDR3 DNA reads TGCGCCAGCAGCCAAAACTTAGACGACAGGGGATTCCACTATGGCTACACCTTC. It is translated as CASSQNLDDRGFHYGYTF.

V and J are TRBV28 and TRBJ1-4; no reliable D call. The CDR3 spans 14 residues. Germline V gene lookup returns CDR1 MDHEN and CDR2 SYDVKM. Trimming removed 6 bases at V and 14 bases at J, with 22 bases between. The CDR3 nucleotides read TGTGCCAGCAGCATACCCCCCCTTTACGTACGGCTGTTTTTT. Amino acids: CASSIPPLYVRLFF.

This clone was detected a few times. V usage is TRBV3-1 (or the pseudogene TRBV3-2) and J usage is TRBJ1-1; D is uncertain. The CDR3 loop spans 14 amino acids. The ends were cut back, 5 bases at V and 0 bases at J, with 10 bases in the middle. CDR1 and CDR2 from the germline V gene are LGHDT and YNNKEL (reference sequence). This CDR3 is CASSSQSVNTEAFF. CDR3 nucleotides: TGTGCCAGCAGCTCCCAGTCAGTGAACACTGAAGCTTTCTTT.

The chain uses TRBV6-5 and TRBJ2-7; TRBD1 matches 10 bases. Unmatched junction bases numbered 7, after V lost 6 bases and J lost 2 bases. Looked up from germline, CDR1 is MNHEY and CDR2 is SVGAGI. CDR3 length: 15 amino acids. CDR3 DNA: TGTGCCAGCAGCGCCCGGGACAGGGGACCCTACGAGCAGTACTTC. Translating gives CASSARDRGPYEQYF.

The chain combines TRBV11-2 with TRBJ2-3; 7 bases are a match to TRBD1. V lost 5 bases and J lost 1; bases outside the gene matches: 9. Germline V lookup: CDR1 SGHAT, CDR2 FQNNGV. This CDR3 has 16 residues. This CDR3 reads CASSRNRGLRTDTQYF. The CDR3 nucleotides are TGTGCCAGCAGCAGAAACAGGGGCCTTCGCACAGATACGCAGTATTTT.